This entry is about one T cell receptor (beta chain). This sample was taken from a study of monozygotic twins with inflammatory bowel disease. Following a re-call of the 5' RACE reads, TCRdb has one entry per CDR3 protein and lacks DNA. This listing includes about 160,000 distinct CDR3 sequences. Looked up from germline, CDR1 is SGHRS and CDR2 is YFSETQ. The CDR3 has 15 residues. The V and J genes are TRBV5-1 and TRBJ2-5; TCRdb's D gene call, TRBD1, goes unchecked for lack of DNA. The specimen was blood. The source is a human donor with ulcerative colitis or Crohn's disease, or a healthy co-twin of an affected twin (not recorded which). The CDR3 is CASSLTGGLQETQYF.